The 3 T cell receptor beta chains in this list originate from one sample, sequenced in a study of blood T cells in healthy people across ages. Together with a sample-barcoded 5' primer, a J-beta primer mix was included in a second PCR lasting roughly 6 to 12 cycles. TCRdb recomputed calls from the 5' RACE reads with MiXCR, one row per CDR3 protein. The sample holds some 1,000,000 distinct CDR3 sequences, under 30% seen once. The same sample was also studied in work on T cells of mothers and their children.

Sequencing was performed on blood. The origin of the receptors is a girl aged 2 to 9 in good health.

This clonotype turned up a few times. J is TRBJ1-5 and V is TRBV28; D perhaps matches TRBD1 (5 bases). This CDR3 is built from 18 residues. The germline gives CDR1 MDHEN, CDR2 SYDVKM. Trimming took off 4 bases at V and 5 bases at J, with 24 bases between the two ends. In DNA form, the CDR3 reads TGTGCCAGCAGTTCCTTAGGCGGGACCGCGAGGACGGATCAGCCCCAGCATTTT. This gives the protein CASSSLGGTARTDQPQHF.

V gene TRBV3-1 combines with J gene TRBJ2-1; 15 bases fit TRBD2. Germline-derived CDR1 and CDR2 are LGHDT and YNNKEL (reference sequence). Germline trimming cut 5 bases from V and 4 bases from J; bases unmatched to any gene: 0. This CDR3 region has 15 residues. CDR3 coding DNA: TGTGCCAGCAGCGGACTAGCGGGAGGGTACAATGAGCAGTTCTTC. Translated: CASSGLAGGYNEQFF.

The CDR3 sequence: CSGWDRNTGELFF. CDR3 coding DNA: TGCAGCGGTTGGGACAGAAACACCGGGGAGCTGTTTTTT. This sequence joins TRBV29-1 and TRBJ2-2, with 7 bases lining up with TRBD1. V shed 7 bases, J shed 2 bases, and the junction held 4 bases outside the gene matches. Germline CDR1 is SQVTM and CDR2 is ANQGSEA. The CDR3 covers 13 residues.